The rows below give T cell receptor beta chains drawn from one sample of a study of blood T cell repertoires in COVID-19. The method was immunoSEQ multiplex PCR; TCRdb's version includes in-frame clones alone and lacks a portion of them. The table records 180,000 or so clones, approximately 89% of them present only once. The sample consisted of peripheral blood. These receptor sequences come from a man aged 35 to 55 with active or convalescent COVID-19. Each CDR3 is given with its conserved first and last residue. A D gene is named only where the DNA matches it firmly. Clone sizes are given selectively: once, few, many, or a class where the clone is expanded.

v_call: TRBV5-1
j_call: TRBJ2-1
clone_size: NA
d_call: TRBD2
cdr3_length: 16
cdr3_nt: TGCGCCAGCAGCTTGGGACTAGCGGGGATGTACAATGAGCAGTTCTTC
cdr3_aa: CASSLGLAGMYNEQFF

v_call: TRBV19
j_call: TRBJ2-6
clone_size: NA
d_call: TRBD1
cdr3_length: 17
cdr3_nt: TGTGCCAGTAGGAGCGGACAGGGGGCGGATGGGGCCAACGTCCTGACTTTC
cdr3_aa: CASRSGQGADGANVLTF

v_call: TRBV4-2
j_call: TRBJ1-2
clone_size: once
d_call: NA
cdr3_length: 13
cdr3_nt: TGTGCCAGCAGCCAAGAGTTTTACAGGGGCTACACCTTC
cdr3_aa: CASSQEFYRGYTF

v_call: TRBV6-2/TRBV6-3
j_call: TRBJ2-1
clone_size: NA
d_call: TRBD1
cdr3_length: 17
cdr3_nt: TGTGCCAGCCGCCCCTGGACAGGGGGCCGAGGTGACAATGAGCAGTTCTTC
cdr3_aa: CASRPWTGGRGDNEQFF

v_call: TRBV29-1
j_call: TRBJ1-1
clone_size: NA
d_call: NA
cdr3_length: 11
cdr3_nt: TGCAGCGTCCGGGACACCACTGAAGCTTTCTTT
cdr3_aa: CSVRDTTEAFF

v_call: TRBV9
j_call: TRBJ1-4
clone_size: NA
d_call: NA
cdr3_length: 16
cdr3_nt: TGTGCCAGCAGCGTAGGGACACTTGCAACTAATGAAAAACTGTTTTTT
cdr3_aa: CASSVGTLATNEKLFF

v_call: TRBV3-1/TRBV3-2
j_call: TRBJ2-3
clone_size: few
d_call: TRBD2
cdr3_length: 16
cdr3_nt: TGTGCCAGCAGCCAAGATTACGAAGCGGGGGAATATACGCAGTATTTT
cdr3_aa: CASSQDYEAGEYTQYF

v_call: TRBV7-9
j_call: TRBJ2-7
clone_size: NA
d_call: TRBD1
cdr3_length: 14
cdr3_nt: TGTGCCAGCAGCCCCGACAGGGAAAGGGGCGAGCAGTACTTC
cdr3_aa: CASSPDRERGEQYF

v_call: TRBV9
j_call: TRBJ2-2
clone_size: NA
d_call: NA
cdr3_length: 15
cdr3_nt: TGTGCCAGCAGCGTTAGTAGCCGTTACACCGGGGAGCTGTTTTTT
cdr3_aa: CASSVSSRYTGELFF

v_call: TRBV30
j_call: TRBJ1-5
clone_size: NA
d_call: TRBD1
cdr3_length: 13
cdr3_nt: TGTGCCTGTTCAGGGGGCCGCAATCAGCCCCAGCATTTT
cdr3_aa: CACSGGRNQPQHF

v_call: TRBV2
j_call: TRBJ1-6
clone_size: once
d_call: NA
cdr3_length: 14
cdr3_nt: TGTGCCACCGTGCGGCGGCAGCCAAATTCACCCCTCCACTTT
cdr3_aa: CATVRRQPNSPLHF

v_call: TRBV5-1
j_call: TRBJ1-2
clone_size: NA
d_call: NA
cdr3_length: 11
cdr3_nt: TGCGCCAGCAGCTTGGATAGCAGCTACACCTTC
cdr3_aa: CASSLDSSYTF

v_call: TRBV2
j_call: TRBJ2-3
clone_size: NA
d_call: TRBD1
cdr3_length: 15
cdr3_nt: TGTGCCAGCAGTCGGGACAGGGCCCTCACAGATACGCAGTATTTT
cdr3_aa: CASSRDRALTDTQYF

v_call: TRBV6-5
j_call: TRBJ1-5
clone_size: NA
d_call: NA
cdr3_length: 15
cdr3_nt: TGTGCCAGCAACTCACCTGGGGCGAAGAATCAGCCCCAGCATTTT
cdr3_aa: CASNSPGAKNQPQHF

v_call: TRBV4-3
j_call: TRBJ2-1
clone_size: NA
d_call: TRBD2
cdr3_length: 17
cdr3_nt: TGCGCCAGCAGCCGAGGACTAGCGGGCAACCCCTACAATGAGCAGTTCTTC
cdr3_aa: CASSRGLAGNPYNEQFF

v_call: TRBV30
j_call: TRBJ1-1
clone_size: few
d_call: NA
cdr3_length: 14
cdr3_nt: TGTGCCTGGAGTGTTGGCAGGCTGAACACTGAAGCTTTCTTT
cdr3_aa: CAWSVGRLNTEAFF

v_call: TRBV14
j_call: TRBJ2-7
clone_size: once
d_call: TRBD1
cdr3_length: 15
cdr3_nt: TGTGCCAGCAGCTTCCGACAGGGGGCCCGAAACGAGCAGTACTTC
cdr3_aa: CASSFRQGARNEQYF

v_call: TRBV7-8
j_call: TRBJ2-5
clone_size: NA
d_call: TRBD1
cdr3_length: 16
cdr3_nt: TGTGCCAGCAGCTTAAAACCGGGACAGGGTATTGAGACCCAGTACTTC
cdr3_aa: CASSLKPGQGIETQYF

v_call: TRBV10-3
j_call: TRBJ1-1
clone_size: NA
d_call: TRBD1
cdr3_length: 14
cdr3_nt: TGTGCCATCAGTGGACAGGGATTGAACACTGAAGCTTTCTTT
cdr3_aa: CAISGQGLNTEAFF

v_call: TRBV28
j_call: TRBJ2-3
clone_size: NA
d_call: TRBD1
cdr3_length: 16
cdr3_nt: TGTGCCAGCAATTCCAGAGGACAGGCTAGCACAGATACGCAGTATTTT
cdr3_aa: CASNSRGQASTDTQYF

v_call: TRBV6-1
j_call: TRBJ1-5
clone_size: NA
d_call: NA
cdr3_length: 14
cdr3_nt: TGTGCCAGCAGTGAAGGGGCAGGAAATCAGCCCCAGCATTTT
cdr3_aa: CASSEGAGNQPQHF

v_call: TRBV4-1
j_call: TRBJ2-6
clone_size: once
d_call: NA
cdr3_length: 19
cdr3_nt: TGCGCCAGCAGCCAACGGGTACAGGTGTACAACTCTGGGGCCAACGTCCTGACTTTC
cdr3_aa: CASSQRVQVYNSGANVLTF

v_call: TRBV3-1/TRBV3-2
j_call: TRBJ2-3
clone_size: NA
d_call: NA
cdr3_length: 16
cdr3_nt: TGTGCCAGCAGCCAAGATTCGAGCTCCTTCGCAGATACGCAGTATTTT
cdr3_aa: CASSQDSSSFADTQYF

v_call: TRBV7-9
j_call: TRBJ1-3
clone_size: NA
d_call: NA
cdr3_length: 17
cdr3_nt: TGTGCCAGCAGCCATCCCGCGGGGGGTAGTTCTGGAAACACCATATATTTT
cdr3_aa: CASSHPAGGSSGNTIYF

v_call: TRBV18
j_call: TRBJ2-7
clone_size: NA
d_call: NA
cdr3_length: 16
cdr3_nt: TGTGCCAGCTCACTGACATTTTCCGCGAGCTCCTACGAGCAGTACTTC
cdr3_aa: CASSLTFSASSYEQYF

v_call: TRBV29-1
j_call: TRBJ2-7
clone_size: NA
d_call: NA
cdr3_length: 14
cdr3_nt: TGCAGCGTTGGAATACGGGACACCCCCTACGAGCAGTACTTC
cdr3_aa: CSVGIRDTPYEQYF

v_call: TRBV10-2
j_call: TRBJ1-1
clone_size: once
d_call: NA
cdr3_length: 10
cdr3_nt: TGCGCCAGCAGAGGGACAGAAGCTTTCTTT
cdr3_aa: CASRGTEAFF

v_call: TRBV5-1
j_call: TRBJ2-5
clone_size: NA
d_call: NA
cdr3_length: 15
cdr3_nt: TGCGCCAGCAGCTTGTCACAGGGCCACCGAGGGACCCAGTACTTC
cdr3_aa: CASSLSQGHRGTQYF

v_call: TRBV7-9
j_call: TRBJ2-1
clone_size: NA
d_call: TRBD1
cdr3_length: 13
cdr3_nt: TGTGCCAGCAGCTCGGACAGGGTTAATGAGCAGTTCTTC
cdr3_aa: CASSSDRVNEQFF

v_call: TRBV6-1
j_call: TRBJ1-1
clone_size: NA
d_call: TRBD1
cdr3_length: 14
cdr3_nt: TGTGCCAGCAGTGAGCTTGACAGGGGAACTGAAGCTTTCTTT
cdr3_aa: CASSELDRGTEAFF

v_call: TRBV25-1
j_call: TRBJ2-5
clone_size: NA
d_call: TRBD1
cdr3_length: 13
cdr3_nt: TGTGCCAGCGGCCCGACAGGGGTCGAGACCCAGTACTTC
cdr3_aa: CASGPTGVETQYF

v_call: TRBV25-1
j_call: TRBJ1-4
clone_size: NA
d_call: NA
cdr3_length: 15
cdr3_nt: TGTGCCAGCAGTGCTCCGGGTCCCGGGGAGGAAAAACTGTTTTTT
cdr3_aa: CASSAPGPGEEKLFF

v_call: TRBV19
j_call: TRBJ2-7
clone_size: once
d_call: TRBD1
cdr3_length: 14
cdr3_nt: TGTGCCAGTAGGAACCGGGACAGCGGCTACGAGCAGTACTTC
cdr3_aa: CASRNRDSGYEQYF